Following are 15 T cell receptor beta chains from one sample sequenced in a study of regulatory T cells in long-lasting Graves disease. CDR3-region Arm-PCR and iRepertoire HTBI primers produced the TCR beta libraries. TCRdb reprocessed the multiplex PCR reads with MiXCR, giving one entry per CDR3 protein. The sample shows 350,000 to 550,000 distinct CDR3 sequences, about 15% of them seen only once. Time point denoted: newly diagnosed GD, antithyroid drugs for less than 3 months. PBMCs were the source of the RNA used for TCR sequencing. These data are also associated with another study on T cells in Graves' hyperthyroidism and ophthalmopathy.

Material: peripheral blood mononuclear cells (PBMCs), obtained at new diagnosis, from a patient treated with antithyroid drugs. These receptors were taken from a woman in her twenties or thirties with Graves disease.

This clonotype was picked up many times. The chain uses TRBV20-1 and TRBJ1-1, with 9 bases aligning to TRBD1. CDR3 length: 13 amino acids. Trimming cost V 6 bases and J 4 bases; bases outside gene matches: 6. Germline lookup yields CDR1 DFQATT and CDR2 SNEGSKA (reference sequence). The CDR3 coding sequence is TGCAGTGCAAAGACAGGGGGAGTCACTGAAGCTTTCTTT. Its protein is CSAKTGGVTEAFF.

Many counts were recorded for this clonotype. The chain links TRBV28 to TRBJ2-1; 11 bases line up with TRBD2. V dropped 1 base and J dropped 9; count of bases not matched to a gene: 8. The germline gives CDR1 MDHEN, CDR2 SYDVKM. The CDR3 extends over 16 amino acids. Written as DNA, the CDR3 is TGTGCCAGCAGTTTATCTGTAGCGGGAGGGGCAGGTGAGCAGTTCTTC. The encoded protein is CASSLSVAGGAGEQFF.

This clonotype was seen more than once but under ten times. The chain uses TRBV10-3 and TRBJ2-2; D perhaps matches TRBD2 (6 bases). CDR3 size: 14 residues. The germline V gene encodes CDR1 ENHRY and CDR2 SYGVKD. The ends were cut back, 10 bases at V and 1 base at J, with 13 bases in the middle. The CDR3 loop reads CATSGGVNTGELFF. The DNA of the CDR3 is TGTGCCACTTCCGGCGGGGTGAACACCGGGGAGCTGTTTTTT.

This chain joins TRBV5-4 and TRBJ2-1; 11 nucleotides align to TRBD2. The CDR3 spans 15 residues. In germline, CDR1 is SGHNT, CDR2 YYREEE (reference sequence). J was trimmed by 8 bases and V by 4 bases; bases with no gene match: 8. The CDR3 DNA sequence: TGTGCCAGCAGCGATACTAGCGGGAGTGTCTATGAGCAGTTCTTC. It specifies CASSDTSGSVYEQFF.

This clonotype was observed a few times. One end of the junction fails to match germline, which may point to a read error. The rearrangement uses TRBV28 and TRBJ1-3; D is unclear. Looked up from germline, CDR1 is MDHEN and CDR2 is SYDVKM. The CDR3 is 15 residues long. The CDR3 region has the DNA TGTGCCAGCAGTTTTGGAACGAGCTCTGGAAACACCACATATTTT. The encoded protein is CASSFGTSSGNTTYF.

This clonotype was detected only a few times. The rearrangement uses TRBV9 and TRBJ1-1; D is possibly TRBD1 (5 bases). Trimming removed 3 bases at V and 1 base at J, with 13 bases between. The CDR3 is made up of 15 amino acids. Germline values: CDR1 SGDLS, CDR2 YYNGEE. The DNA of the CDR3 is TGTGCCAGCAGCGCGTCCGGGACCCCGAACACTGAAGCTTTCTTT. Protein: CASSASGTPNTEAFF.

This clonotype occurred a few times. The rearrangement links TRBV5-1 to TRBJ1-6; D remains unclear. CDR1 and CDR2 (germline): SGHRS, YFSETQ. V was pared by 4 bases and J by 7 bases, with 12 bases between. This CDR3 contains 14 residues. CDR3 protein: CASSTDTTNSPLHF. The CDR3 region has the DNA TGCGCCAGCAGCACTGACACCACCAATTCACCCCTCCACTTT.

This clonotype occurred many times. The chain combines TRBV20-1 with TRBJ1-5; D gene unclear. The germline CDR1 and CDR2 sequences are DFQATT and SNEGSKA (reference sequence). The CDR3 loop spans 15 amino acids. V lost 0 bases and J lost 0, with 9 bases in between. This CDR3 reads CSARDRQNSNQPQHF. CDR3 nucleotides: TGCAGTGCTAGAGATCGCCAGAATAGCAATCAGCCCCAGCATTTT.

The chain's CDR3 is CASSLGQGVNTEAFF. The CDR3 DNA sequence: TGCGCCAGCAGCTTGGGACAGGGAGTGAACACTGAAGCTTTCTTT. This chain joins TRBV5-1 and TRBJ1-1, with TRBD1 matching 7 bases. Germline V gene data show CDR1 as SGHRS and CDR2 as YFSETQ. The CDR3 consists of 15 residues. J was trimmed by 0 bases and V by 0 bases; bases with no gene match: 2.

In its sample, this clonotype was seen many times. The J gene is TRBJ2-7, the V gene TRBV20-1, with D possibly matching TRBD2 (5 bases). The germline V gene has CDR1 DFQATT and CDR2 SNEGSKA (reference sequence). V dropped 6 bases and J dropped 4 bases, with 19 bases sitting between them. The CDR3 length is 14 residues. The CDR3 spells CSAALTSGLYEQYF. CDR3 DNA sequence: TGCAGTGCCGCTTTAACCAGCGGCCTTTACGAGCAGTACTTC.

This clonotype was detected ten times or more. This chain connects TRBV3-1 to TRBJ2-2; 7 positions match TRBD2. Trimming at V came to 4 bases and at J to 2 bases, leaving 4 bases not matched to a gene. This CDR3 comprises 15 residues. Germline V gene sequence: CDR1 LGHDT, CDR2 YNNKEL (reference sequence). The CDR3 DNA sequence: TGTGCCAGCAGCCCACTAGCGAGTAACACCGGGGAGCTGTTTTTT. This encodes CASSPLASNTGELFF.

The genes are TRBV7-2 and TRBJ1-4, with 9 bases lining up with TRBD1. The CDR3 runs 15 residues. Germline V gene sequence: CDR1 SGHTA, CDR2 FQGNSA. V lost 0 bases and J lost 13; bases outside the gene matches: 9. The CDR3 DNA sequence: TGTGCCAGCAGCTTAGCGGCCGGGACAGGGCGTCTACTGTTTTTT. It translates to CASSLAAGTGRLLFF.

Many counts were recorded for this clonotype. DNA of the CDR3: TGTGCCAGCCCGGGGGCTGATACGCAGTATTTT. Its protein product is CASPGADTQYF. The genes are TRBV7-9 and TRBJ2-3, with D perhaps being TRBD1 or TRBD2 (6 bases each). V shed 8 bases and J shed 6 bases, with 9 bases lying between them. CDR1 and CDR2 (germline): SEHNR, FQNEAQ (reference sequence). The CDR3 covers 11 residues.

This clonotype has at least ten counts. This rearrangement joins TRBV5-8 to TRBJ2-4, with no clear D. The CDR3 spans 16 residues. Trimming took 1 base from V and 0 from J, leaving 11 bases between them. Germline V gene data show CDR1 as SGHTS and CDR2 as YDEGEE. As DNA, the CDR3 is TGTGCCAGCAGCTTGTACCCACCGGGAGCCAAAAACATTCAGTACTTC. It is translated as CASSLYPPGAKNIQYF.

This clonotype was seen repeatedly, ten times or more. The chain recombines TRBV27 with TRBJ1-1, with a tentative D call TRBD1 (5 bases). Trimming took 3 bases from V and 4 from J, leaving 12 bases between them. The CDR3 consists of 14 residues. CDR1 and CDR2 from the germline V gene are MNHEY and SMNVEV (reference sequence). CDR3 bases: TGTGCCAGCAGTTTGGCAGGGAGGATCACTGAAGCTTTCTTT. Its protein product is CASSLAGRITEAFF.